A single TCR beta chain is shown here with its context. The CDR3 is 14 amino acids. Germline V gene data show CDR1 as GTSNPN and CDR2 as SVGIG (reference sequence). Trimming removed 3 bases from V and 4 bases from J; junction bases left unmatched: 3. The sample comes from a study of cytomegalovirus exposure and HLA in healthy donors. The PCR made use of 60 Vbeta and 13 Jbeta primers. Sequencing used immunoSEQ multiplex PCR; TCRdb keeps in-frame clones, though not all of them. Among some 96,000 clones listed, approximately 76% were seen once. The rearrangement uses TRBV30 and TRBJ2-1, with 10 nucleotides matching TRBD2. This TCR came from a woman aged 55-70 years in good health and CMV-seropositive. Sequenced: PBMCs. The DNA for the CDR3 is TGTGCCTGGAGACCTAGCGGGAGATACAATGAGCAGTTCTTC. Its translation is CAWRPSGRYNEQFF.